This T cell receptor (beta chain) was identified in a study of blood T cell repertoires in COVID-19. About the study: The United States, Italy and Spain supplied acute and convalescent COVID-19 samples. From T cells, B-cell-depleted T cells, or PBMCs came the material, which was cDNA or gDNA.

Source study methods: Using reference gene primer amplification, nucleated cell counts were estimated. The table came from immunoSEQ multiplex PCR; TCRdb's copy has only in-frame clones and leaves some out. For V, J and clone size, that table is used; D and trimming come from the DNA. The sample consists of about 340,000 clones, around 83% of them appearing once. The CDR3 runs 13 residues. Germline values: CDR1 GTSNPN, CDR2 SVGIG (reference sequence). The germline V and J ends were trimmed by 5 bases and 7 bases, with 15 bases remaining between them. The clonotype was recovered from a man younger than 45 with active or convalescent COVID-19. Source material: peripheral blood. The chain combines TRBV30 with TRBJ1-5, with D perhaps matching TRBD1 (6 bases). The CDR3 DNA is TGTGCCTGGTCGGACAGCATAAACCAGCCCCAGCATTTT. The encoded protein is CAWSDSINQPQHF. The whole variable domain, remainder taken from reference TRBV30 and TRBJ1-5, is SQTIHQWPATLVQPVGSPLSLECTVEGTSNPNLYWYRQAAGRGLQLLFYSVGIGQISSEVPQNLSASRPQDRQFILSSKKLLLSDSGFYLCAWSDSINQPQHFGDGTRLSIL.